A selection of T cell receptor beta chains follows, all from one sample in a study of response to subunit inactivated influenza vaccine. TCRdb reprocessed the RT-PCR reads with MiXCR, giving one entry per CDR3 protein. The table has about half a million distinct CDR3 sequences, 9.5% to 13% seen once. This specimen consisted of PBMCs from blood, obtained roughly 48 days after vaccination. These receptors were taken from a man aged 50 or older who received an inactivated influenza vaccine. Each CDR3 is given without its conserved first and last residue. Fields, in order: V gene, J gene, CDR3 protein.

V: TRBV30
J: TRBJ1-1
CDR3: AWSQGQFTEAF

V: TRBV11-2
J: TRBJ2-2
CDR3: ASSPTGPGGGELF

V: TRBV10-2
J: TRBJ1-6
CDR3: ASSESTGHLYNSPLH

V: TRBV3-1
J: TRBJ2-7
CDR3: ASSPEGGRASYEQY

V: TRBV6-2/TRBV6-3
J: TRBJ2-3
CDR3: ASTWVYTDTQY

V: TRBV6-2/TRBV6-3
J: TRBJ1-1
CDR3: ASKNQGDTEAF

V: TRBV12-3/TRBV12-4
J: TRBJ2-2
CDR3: ASGPGLAGRANTGELF

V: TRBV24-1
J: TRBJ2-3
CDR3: ATSDLKRGETDTQY

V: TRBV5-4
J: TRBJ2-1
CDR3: ARGPGLLCCEQF

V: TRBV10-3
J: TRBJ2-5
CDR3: AISPAGGGETQY

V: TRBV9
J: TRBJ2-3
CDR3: ASSVVRGSTDTQY

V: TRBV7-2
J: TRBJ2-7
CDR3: ASSLAGAQGEQY

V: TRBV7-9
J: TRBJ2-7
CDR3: ASSLEGPGYEQY

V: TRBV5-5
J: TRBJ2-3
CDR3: ASSTLAGGPGDTQY

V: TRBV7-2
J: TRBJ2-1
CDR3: ASSFTPGTSEGAF

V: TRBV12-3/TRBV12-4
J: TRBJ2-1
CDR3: ASGLAGAGNEQF

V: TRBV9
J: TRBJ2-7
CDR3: ASSGPPAYEQY

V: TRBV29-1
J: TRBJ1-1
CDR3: SVEVGSLGAF

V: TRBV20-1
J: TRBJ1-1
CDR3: RGNSDTEAF

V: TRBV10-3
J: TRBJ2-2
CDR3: ATIAGSNTGELF

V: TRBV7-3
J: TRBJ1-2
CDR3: ASSLTAGDDYGYT

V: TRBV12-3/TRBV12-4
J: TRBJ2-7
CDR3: ASSLWDRDHEQY

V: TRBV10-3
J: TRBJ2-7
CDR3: AISESLQGITYEQY

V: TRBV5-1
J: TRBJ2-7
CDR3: ASSASYSPNYEQY

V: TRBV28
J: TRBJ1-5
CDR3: ASSPLRTAYSNQPQH

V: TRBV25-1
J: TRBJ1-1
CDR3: AKDRGYTEAF

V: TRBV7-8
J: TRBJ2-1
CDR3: ASSLVGGPGLALFNEQF

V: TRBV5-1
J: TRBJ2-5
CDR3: ASSPLNQETQY

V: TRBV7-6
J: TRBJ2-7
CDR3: ASSLSHTVSYEQY

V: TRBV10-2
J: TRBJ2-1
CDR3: ASSPGRAPYNEQF

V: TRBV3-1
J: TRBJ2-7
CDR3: ASRAGPSASSGEQY

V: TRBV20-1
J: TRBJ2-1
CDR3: SDRVAGGIFYNEQF

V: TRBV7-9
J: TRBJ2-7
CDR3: ASSEEGHYYEQY

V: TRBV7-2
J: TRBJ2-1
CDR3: ASSRRSSYNEQF

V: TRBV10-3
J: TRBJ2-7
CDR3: AIRPTSGDISYEQY